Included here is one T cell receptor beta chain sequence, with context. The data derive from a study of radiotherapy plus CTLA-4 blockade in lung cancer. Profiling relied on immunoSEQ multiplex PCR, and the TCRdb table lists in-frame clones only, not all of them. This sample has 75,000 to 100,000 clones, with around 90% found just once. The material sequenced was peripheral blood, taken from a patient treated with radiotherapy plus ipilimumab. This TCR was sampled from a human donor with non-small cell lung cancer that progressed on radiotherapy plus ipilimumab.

This chain's CDR3 is CASRVDSFQYEQYF. The CDR3 coding sequence is TGTGCCAGCAGAGTGGACAGTTTCCAGTACGAGCAGTACTTC. The V and J genes are TRBV21-1 and TRBJ2-7; the table gives TRBD1 as D, unverified against the DNA. TRBV21-1 is noted as a pseudogene. The CDR3 sequence is 14 residues long.